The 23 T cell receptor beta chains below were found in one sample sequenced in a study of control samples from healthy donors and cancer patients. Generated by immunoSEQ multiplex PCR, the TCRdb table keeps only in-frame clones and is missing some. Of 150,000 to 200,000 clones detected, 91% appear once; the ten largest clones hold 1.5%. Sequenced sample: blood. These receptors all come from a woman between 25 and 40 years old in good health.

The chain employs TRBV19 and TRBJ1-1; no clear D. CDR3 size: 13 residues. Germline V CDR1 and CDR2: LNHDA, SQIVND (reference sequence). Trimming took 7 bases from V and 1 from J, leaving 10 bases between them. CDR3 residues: CASNHDGNTEAFF. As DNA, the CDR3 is TGTGCCAGTAACCATGACGGGAACACTGAAGCTTTCTTT.

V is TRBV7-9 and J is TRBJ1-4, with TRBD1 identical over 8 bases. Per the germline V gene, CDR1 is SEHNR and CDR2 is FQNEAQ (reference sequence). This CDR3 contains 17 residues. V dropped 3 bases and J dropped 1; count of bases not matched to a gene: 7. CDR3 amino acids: CASSLGTGLGTNEKLFF. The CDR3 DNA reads TGTGCCAGCAGCTTGGGGACAGGTTTAGGAACTAATGAAAAACTGTTTTTT.

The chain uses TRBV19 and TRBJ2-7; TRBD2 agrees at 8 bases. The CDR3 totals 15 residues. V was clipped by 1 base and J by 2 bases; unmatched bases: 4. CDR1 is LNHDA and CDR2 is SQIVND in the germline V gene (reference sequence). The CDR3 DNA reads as TGTGCCAGTAGTATAGGGACGGGGGGGCCCTACGAGCAGTACTTC. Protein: CASSIGTGGPYEQYF.

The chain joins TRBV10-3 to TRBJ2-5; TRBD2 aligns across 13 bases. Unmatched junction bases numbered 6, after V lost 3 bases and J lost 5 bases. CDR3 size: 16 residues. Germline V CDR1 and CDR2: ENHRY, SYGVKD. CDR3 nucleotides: TGTGCCATCAGTGATCGGACTAGCGGGAGCGGGGAGACCCAGTACTTC. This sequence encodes CAISDRTSGSGETQYF.

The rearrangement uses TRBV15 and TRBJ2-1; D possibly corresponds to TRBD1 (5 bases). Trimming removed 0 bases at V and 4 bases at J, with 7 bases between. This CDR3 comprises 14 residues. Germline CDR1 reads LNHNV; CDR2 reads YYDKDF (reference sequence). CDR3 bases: TGTGCCACCAGCAGAGATAAGGGGTACAATGAGCAGTTCTTC. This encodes CATSRDKGYNEQFF.

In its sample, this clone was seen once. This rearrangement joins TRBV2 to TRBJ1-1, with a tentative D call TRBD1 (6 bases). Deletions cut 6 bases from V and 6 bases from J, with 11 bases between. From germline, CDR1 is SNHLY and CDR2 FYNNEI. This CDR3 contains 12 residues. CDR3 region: CASRAGGAEAFF. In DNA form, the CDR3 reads TGTGCCAGCAGGGCGGGGGGCGCTGAAGCTTTCTTT.

CDR3 in DNA: TGTGCCAGCAGCCTACTAGCGGGAGAGGGAGATACGCAGTATTTT. This translates into CASSLLAGEGDTQYF. This sequence joins TRBV3-1 (or the pseudogene TRBV3-2) and TRBJ2-3; TRBD2 matches 11 bases. The length of the CDR3 is 15 residues. Germline trimming cut 4 bases from V and 5 bases from J; bases unmatched to any gene: 5. CDR1 and CDR2 (germline): LGHDT, YNNKEL (reference sequence).

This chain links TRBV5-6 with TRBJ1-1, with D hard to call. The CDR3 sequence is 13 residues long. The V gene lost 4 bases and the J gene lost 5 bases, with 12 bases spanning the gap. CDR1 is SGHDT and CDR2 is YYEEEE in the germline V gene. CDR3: CASSPDGRTEAFF. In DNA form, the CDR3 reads TGTGCCAGCAGCCCTGACGGGAGGACTGAAGCTTTCTTT.

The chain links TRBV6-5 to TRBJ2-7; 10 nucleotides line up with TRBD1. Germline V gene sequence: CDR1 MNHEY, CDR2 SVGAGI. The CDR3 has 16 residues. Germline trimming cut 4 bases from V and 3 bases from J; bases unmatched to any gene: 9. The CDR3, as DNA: TGTGCCAGCAGTTCTTTCGGACAGGGGGACTACTACGAGCAGTACTTC. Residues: CASSSFGQGDYYEQYF.

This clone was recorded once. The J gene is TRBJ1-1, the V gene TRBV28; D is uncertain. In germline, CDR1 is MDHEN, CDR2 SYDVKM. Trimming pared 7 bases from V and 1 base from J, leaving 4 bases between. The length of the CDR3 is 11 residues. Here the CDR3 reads CASNSNTEAFF. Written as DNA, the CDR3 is TGTGCCAGCAACTCGAACACTGAAGCTTTCTTT.

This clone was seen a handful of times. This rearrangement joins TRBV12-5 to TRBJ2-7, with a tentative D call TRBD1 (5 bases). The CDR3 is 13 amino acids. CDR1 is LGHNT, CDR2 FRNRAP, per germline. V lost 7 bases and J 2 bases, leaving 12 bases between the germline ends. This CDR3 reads CASVVAGTYEQYF. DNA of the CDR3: TGTGCTAGTGTTGTTGCAGGGACCTACGAGCAGTACTTC.

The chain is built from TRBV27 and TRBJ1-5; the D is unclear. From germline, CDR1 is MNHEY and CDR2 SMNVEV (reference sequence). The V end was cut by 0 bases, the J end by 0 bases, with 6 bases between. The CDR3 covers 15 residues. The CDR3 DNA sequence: TGTGCCAGCAGTTTATCGACTTATAGCAATCAGCCCCAGCATTTT. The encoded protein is CASSLSTYSNQPQHF.

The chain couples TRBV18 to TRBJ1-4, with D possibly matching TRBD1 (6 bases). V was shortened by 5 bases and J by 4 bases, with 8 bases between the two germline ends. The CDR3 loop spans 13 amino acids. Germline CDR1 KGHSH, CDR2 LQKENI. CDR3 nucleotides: TGTGCCAGCTCAGACAGGATTAATGAAAAACTGTTTTTT. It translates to CASSDRINEKLFF.

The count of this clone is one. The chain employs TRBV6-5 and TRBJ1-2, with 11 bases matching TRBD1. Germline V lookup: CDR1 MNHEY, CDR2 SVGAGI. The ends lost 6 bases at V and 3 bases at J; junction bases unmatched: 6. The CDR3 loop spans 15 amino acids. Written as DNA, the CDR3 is TGTGCCAGCAGACACCGGGACAGGGGGTACTATGGCTACACCTTC. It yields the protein CASRHRDRGYYGYTF.

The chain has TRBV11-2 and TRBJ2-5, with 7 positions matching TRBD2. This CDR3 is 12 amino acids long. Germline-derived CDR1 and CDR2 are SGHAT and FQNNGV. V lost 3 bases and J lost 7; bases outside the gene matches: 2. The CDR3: CASSLASGTQYF. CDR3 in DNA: TGTGCCAGCAGCTTGGCTAGCGGGACCCAGTACTTC. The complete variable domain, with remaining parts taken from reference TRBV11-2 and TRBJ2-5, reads EAGVAQSPRYKIIEKRQSVAFWCNPISGHATLYWYQQILGQGPKLLIQFQNNGVVDDSQLPKDRFSAERLKGVDSTLKIQPAKLEDSAVYLCASSLASGTQYFGPGTRLLVL.

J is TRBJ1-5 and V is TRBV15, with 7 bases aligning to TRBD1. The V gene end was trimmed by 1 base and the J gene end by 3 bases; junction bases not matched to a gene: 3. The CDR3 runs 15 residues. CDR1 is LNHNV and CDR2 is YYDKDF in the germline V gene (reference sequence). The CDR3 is CATSRGQGHNQPQHF. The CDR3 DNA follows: TGTGCCACCAGCAGAGGACAGGGACACAATCAGCCCCAGCATTTT. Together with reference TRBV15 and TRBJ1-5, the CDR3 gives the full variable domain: DAMVIQNPRYQVTQFGKPVTLSCSQTLNHNVMYWYQQKSSQAPKLLFHYYDKDFNNEADTPDNFQSRRPNTSFCFLDIRSPGLGDTAMYLCATSRGQGHNQPQHFGDGTRLSIL.

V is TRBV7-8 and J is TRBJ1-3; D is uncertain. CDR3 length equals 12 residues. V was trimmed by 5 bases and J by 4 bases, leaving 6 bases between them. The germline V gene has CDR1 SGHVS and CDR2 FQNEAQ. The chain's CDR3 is CASSPTGNTIYF. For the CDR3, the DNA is TGTGCCAGCAGCCCGACAGGAAACACCATATATTTT.

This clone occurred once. The chain's CDR3 is CASSASGTGNTEAFF. The CDR3 DNA sequence: TGCGCCAGCAGCGCCTCTGGGACAGGGAACACTGAAGCTTTCTTT. V usage is TRBV5-1 and J usage is TRBJ1-1; the match to TRBD1 covers 8 bases. V shed 4 bases and J 1 base; nucleotides not matched to a gene: 6. Germline-derived CDR1 and CDR2 are SGHRS and YFSETQ. This CDR3 is built from 15 residues.

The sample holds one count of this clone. The CDR3 sequence: CASMDRIGNTIYF. The CDR3 region has the DNA TGTGCCAGCATGGACAGGATTGGAAACACCATATATTTT. The rearrangement uses TRBV6-5 and TRBJ1-3; 7 nucleotides agree with TRBD1. The CDR3 runs 13 residues. Germline CDR1 reads MNHEY; CDR2 reads SVGAGI. V lost 7 bases, J lost 3 bases, and 3 bases stayed unmatched.

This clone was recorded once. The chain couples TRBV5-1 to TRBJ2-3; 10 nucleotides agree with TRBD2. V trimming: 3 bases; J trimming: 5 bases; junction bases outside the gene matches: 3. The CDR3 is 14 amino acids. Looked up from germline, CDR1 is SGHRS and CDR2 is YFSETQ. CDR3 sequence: CASSSSGRGDTQYF. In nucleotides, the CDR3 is TGCGCCAGCAGCTCTAGCGGGAGAGGAGATACGCAGTATTTT.

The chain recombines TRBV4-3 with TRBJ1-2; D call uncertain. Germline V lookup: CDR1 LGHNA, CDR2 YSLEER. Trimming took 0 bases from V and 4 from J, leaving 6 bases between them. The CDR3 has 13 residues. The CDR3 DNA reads TGCGCCAGCAGCCAAGATTACATCTATGGCTACACCTTC. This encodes CASSQDYIYGYTF.

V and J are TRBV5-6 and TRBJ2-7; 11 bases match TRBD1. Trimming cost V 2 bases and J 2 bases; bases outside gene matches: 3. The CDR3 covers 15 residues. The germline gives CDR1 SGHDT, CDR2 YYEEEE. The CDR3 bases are TGTGCCAGCAGCTTTCGGACAGGGGGCCCCTACGAGCAGTACTTC. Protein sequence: CASSFRTGGPYEQYF.

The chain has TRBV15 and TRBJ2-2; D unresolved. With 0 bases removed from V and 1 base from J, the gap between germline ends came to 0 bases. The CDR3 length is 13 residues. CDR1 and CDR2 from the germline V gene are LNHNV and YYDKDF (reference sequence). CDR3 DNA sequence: TGTGCCACCAGCAGAGAGAACACCGGGGAGCTGTTTTTT. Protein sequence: CATSRENTGELFF.